The T cell receptor (beta chain) under discussion was sequenced for a study of T cell responses to AZD1222 COVID-19 vaccine. Findings and caveats of the study: The study found Spike-specific TCR breadth and depth rose after two AZD1222 doses. Nearly half of unique spike-specific TCRs reportedly avoided B.1.351 and B.1.1.7 mutated regions. None of the repertoires were sampled until the peak T cell response had passed. Seropositive status at baseline applied to only a handful of AZD1222 recipients.

Comments on this clone: Its antigen is as yet unknown.

This CDR3 contains 15 residues. The germline gives CDR1 MDHEN, CDR2 SYDVKM. Trimming removed 5 bases from V and 9 bases from J; junction bases left unmatched: 12. Method: immunoSEQ multiplex PCR; TCRdb's copy keeps in-frame clones and lacks some. The profile shows roughly 150,000 clones, under 95% of them singletons. This clonotype was obtained from an adult in good health. J is TRBJ2-1 and V is TRBV28, with TRBD2 identical over 8 bases. The sequences come from peripheral blood, collected on day 0 of AZD1222 vaccination. The CDR3 region has the DNA TGTGCCAGCAGTCCTGGGACTAGTAGAGTAGGTGAGCAGTTCTTC. It is translated as CASSPGTSRVGEQFF.